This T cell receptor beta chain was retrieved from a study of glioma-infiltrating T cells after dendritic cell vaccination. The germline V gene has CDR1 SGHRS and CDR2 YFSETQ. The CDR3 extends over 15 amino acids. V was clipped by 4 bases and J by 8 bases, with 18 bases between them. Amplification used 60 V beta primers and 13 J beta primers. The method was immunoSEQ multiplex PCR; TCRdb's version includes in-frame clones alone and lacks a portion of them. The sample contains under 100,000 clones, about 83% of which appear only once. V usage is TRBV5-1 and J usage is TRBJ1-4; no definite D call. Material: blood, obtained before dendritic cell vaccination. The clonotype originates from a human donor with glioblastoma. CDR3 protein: CASSPLGVGEEKLFF. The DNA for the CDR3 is TGCGCCAGCAGCCCCCTCGGGGTGGGAGAGGAAAAACTGTTTTTT.